This T cell receptor beta chain was captured by sequencing in a study of T cell repertoires in cytomegalovirus infection. About the research overall: Public TCR beta signatures indicated both CMV infection and matching HLA type.

Germline V gene data show CDR1 as SGHTA and CDR2 as FQGNSA. V was shortened by 1 base and J by 5 bases, with 6 bases between the two germline ends. The CDR3 runs 13 residues. TCRdb independently ran MiXCR on the reads; one entry per CDR3 protein. The profile shows some 920,000 distinct CDR3 sequences, under 40% of them singletons. In the case of this clonotype: Antigen specificity is unknown. A much larger clone lies one base from this, so it may be a read error.

This clonotype was obtained from a human donor in good health (CMV status not recorded). Some clones in this sample may be carry-over from other donors' samples. The sample in question was cultured CD8+ T cells from PBMCs, obtained from culture after CMV antigen stimulation. The V gene is TRBV7-2, the J gene TRBJ1-5; D is undetermined. In nucleotides, the CDR3 is TGTGCCAGCAGCTTAGGGATGGATCAGCCCCAGCATTTT. Its translation is CASSLGMDQPQHF. Full variable domain (remainder filled in from reference TRBV7-2 and TRBJ1-5): GAGVSQSPSNKVTEKGKDVELRCDPISGHTALYWYRQSLGQGLEFLIYFQGNSAPDKSGLPSDRFSAERTGGSVSTLTIQRTQQEDSAVYLCASSLGMDQPQHFGDGTRLSIL.